The text below deals with one T cell receptor (beta chain). Its antigen remains unidentified. There are no base qualities to consult, and no much larger clone falls within one base. TCR alpha and beta CDR3 regions were amplified with the iRepertoire nested amplicon-rescue multiplex PCR (arm-PCR) platform from RNA. The input for one-step reverse transcription and amplification was roughly 85-400 ng of tissue mRNA or PBMC total RNA. Following bead purification, Illumina adapters were added by a secondary multiplex PCR, and libraries between 200 and 400 bp were gel-purified. Internal 6-nucleotide barcodes were carried by the libraries and were used for demultiplexing. The libraries were sequenced on an Illumina MiSeq using 2x220 or 2x250 nucleotide paired-end reads. On the authors' methods: FLASH 1.2.11 was used to merge paired reads, and BWA-MEM then aligned the reads to the GRCh37 human genome before TRA and TRB reads were extracted. An IMGT-derived reference of cassette sequences and CDR3 motifs, with pseudogenes included, was used for V and J assignment. Reads were translated in three frames, and productive CDR3s were defined as those with a C...FGXG motif and no stop codons. A clonotype was defined as a unique combination of a V-J cassette pair and a CDR3 amino acid sequence. Reads were filtered by Hamming distance, with the threshold set by the sequence error rate of each sample in mapped regions. TCRdb trimmed public reads at Q25 via fastp, called clones via MiXCR and kept in-frame beta chains. All rows with the same CDR3 protein become a single entry with the most common DNA and genes. The V and J calls follow TCRdb's processing rather than the paper's. For this sample there are more than 110,000 distinct CDR3 sequences; roughly two fifths appear just once. The ten biggest clones cover around 20% of the sample.

V and J are truncated by 4 bases and 0 bases respectively, leaving an intervening sequence of 15 bases. According to the germline V gene, CDR1 reads SGHTA and CDR2 reads FQGNSA. Including the terminal cysteine and phenylalanine, the CDR3 comprises 16 residues. Only the CDR3 portion is preserved as DNA: 48 bases, with reading frame beginning at the first base. The sample comes from a study of glioma-infiltrating T cells (dated by TCRdb to 2016 to 2018). Regarding the study in general: Glioma tissue, non-neoplastic brain tissue and matched peripheral blood mononuclear cells were used as sources from which TCR alpha- and beta-chain repertoires were sequenced. Each tissue-infiltrating repertoire was compared with the same patient's peripheral blood repertoire to measure divergence between tissue and blood T-cell populations. The paired cohort comprised three low-grade glioma patients, 8 or 9 primary glioblastoma patients and three non-glioma patients contributing non-neoplastic brain tissue. General study outcomes and caveats: Group comparisons were based on small numbers of patients: three non-neoplastic, three low-grade glioma and eight or nine glioblastoma patients. Only a very small number of CDR3 sequences turned up in both tissue and blood, a result put down to high CDR3 diversity combined with limited sampling. In non-neoplastic patients, VJ-independent divergence between tissue and blood fell below expectation, whereas in all gliomas, and especially in low-grade gliomas, the divergence rose above expectation.

The source material was glioma tissue, nonneoplastic brain tissue, or PBMCs (not recorded which). This TCR came from a human donor with low-grade glioma or glioblastoma, undergoing nonglioma brain surgery, or in good health (not recorded which). The rearranged chain carries TRBV7-2 and TRBJ1-1; the D segment could be TRBD1, given 6 matching bases. In nucleotide form, the sequence is TGTGCCAGCAGCTCAAGAGCTAGGGGGTTGAACACTGAAGCTTTCTTT. Translated, this is CASSSRARGLNTEAFF.